This record looks at one TCR beta chain sequence and its context. What it recognizes is unknown. Trimming at V came to 7 bases and at J to 11 bases, leaving 18 bases not matched to a gene. CDR1 and CDR2 from the germline V gene are MNHNY and SVGAGI (reference sequence). CDR3 length equals 16 residues. This sample is part of a study of T cell repertoires in cytomegalovirus infection. Study information: Recently identified HLA-C-restricted CMV epitopes were used, and well-studied HLA-B-restricted CMV epitopes were used as well. Carrying CMV and the relevant HLA type showed in public TCR beta signatures.

Study conclusions and caveats: Ex vivo responses were dominated by HLA-C-restricted CMV-specific TCR beta clonotypes. Summed public TCR beta family frequency identified CMV carriers bearing the relevant HLA.

MiXCR was run by TCRdb on the reads, yielding one entry per CDR3 protein. Among 450,000 to 550,000 distinct CDR3 sequences listed, roughly 42% were seen once. This specimen consisted of cultured PBMCs, obtained from culture after CMV antigen stimulation. The clonotype was recovered from a human donor in good health (CMV status not recorded). Some clones in this sample may be carry-over from other donors' samples. The chain is built from TRBV6-6 and TRBJ1-4, with 8 nucleotides matching TRBD1. This chain's CDR3 is CASTLLSGQGRGKLFF. The CDR3 DNA is TGTGCCAGCACCCTTTTATCCGGACAGGGCCGAGGGAAACTGTTTTTT.